This T cell receptor beta chain was recovered during a study of T cells after yellow fever vaccination. General study points: A secondary response was less intense yet reached its peak sooner, at day 5 versus 15.

Germline lookup yields CDR1 MDHEN and CDR2 SYDVKM. Trimming removed 7 bases from V and 7 bases from J; junction bases left unmatched: 8. The CDR3 runs to 13 residues. This clonotype was counted a few times. Its antigen is unidentified. TCRdb passed the 5' RACE reads through MiXCR, listing each CDR3 protein once. The sample consists of approximately 550,000 distinct CDR3 sequences, approximately 15% of them appearing once. The sequence was collected from a man aged 25-45 years who received the YFV17D yellow fever vaccine. The material sequenced was PBMCs, taken on the day of the yellow fever booster vaccination. This chain uses TRBV28 with TRBJ2-7; 9 bases line up with TRBD2. Written as DNA, the CDR3 is TGTGCCAGCACCCCGGGGCTAGCGGGAGAGCAGTACTTC. Translation gives CASTPGLAGEQYF.